This T cell receptor beta chain is from a study of T cells after yellow fever vaccination. This CDR3 has 14 amino acids. Germline lookup yields CDR1 DFQATT and CDR2 SNEGSKA (reference sequence). V was clipped by 5 bases and J by 8 bases; unmatched bases: 10. Overall study findings and caveats: When the response was secondary, it was weaker but reached its peak faster, day 5 versus 15.

The TCR cDNA carried a universal primer site and UMIs from 5'RACE template switching. MiXCR, applied by TCRdb to the 5' RACE reads, yields one record per CDR3 protein. Seen here are some 500,000 distinct CDR3 sequences, approximately 13% observed once, and the top ten hold over 11%. Worth noting for this clonotype: Its antigen is unknown.

The source was PBMCs, collected on the day of the yellow fever booster vaccination. The clonotype was recovered from a man younger than 45 who received the YFV17D yellow fever vaccine. V usage is TRBV20-1 and J usage is TRBJ2-4, with 9 bases lining up with TRBD1. The CDR3 nucleotides are TGCAGTGCTGCTAGGACAGGGGACGTAGACATTCAGTACTTC. Translating it yields CSAARTGDVDIQYF.